This TCR beta chain appears in the sequencing data of a study of blood T cells in healthy people across ages. Whole-study results and caveats: Researchers judged that diversity estimates from one million T cells fell short of true values. For the donors, CMV status was unknown and possibly confounded expanded clonotype changes.

On this clonotype itself: What it binds is not known. One end of the junction varies from germline; a read error may be responsible.

Germline CDR1 SGHNT, CDR2 YENEEA. The CDR3 runs 15 residues. Through a sample-barcoded 5' primer and a J-beta primer mix, a second PCR was run for roughly 6 to 12 cycles. TCRdb itself ran the 5' RACE reads through MiXCR, one entry per CDR3 protein. The data contain 780,000 or so distinct CDR3 sequences, about 56% of them seen just once; the ten biggest clones take up about a quarter. The chain employs TRBV11-3 and TRBJ1-6; tentative D call: TRBD1 (5 bases). This sequence was found in a man aged 40-49 years in good health. Sequenced material: blood. For the CDR3, the DNA is TGTGCCAGCAGCTTAATCTCACAGGCGAATTCACCCCCCCACTTT. It translates to CASSLISQANSPPHF.